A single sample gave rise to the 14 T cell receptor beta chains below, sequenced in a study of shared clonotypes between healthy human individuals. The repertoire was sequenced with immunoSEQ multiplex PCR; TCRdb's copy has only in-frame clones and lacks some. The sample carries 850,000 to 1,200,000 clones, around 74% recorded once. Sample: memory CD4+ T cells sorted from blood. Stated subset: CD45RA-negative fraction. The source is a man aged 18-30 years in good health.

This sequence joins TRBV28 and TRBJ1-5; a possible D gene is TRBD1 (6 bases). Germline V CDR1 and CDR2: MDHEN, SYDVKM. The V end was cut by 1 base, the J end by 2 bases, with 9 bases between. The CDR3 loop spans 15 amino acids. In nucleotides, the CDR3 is TGTGCCAGCAGTTTATTGGACAGTGGCAATCAGCCCCAGCATTTT. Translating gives CASSLLDSGNQPQHF.

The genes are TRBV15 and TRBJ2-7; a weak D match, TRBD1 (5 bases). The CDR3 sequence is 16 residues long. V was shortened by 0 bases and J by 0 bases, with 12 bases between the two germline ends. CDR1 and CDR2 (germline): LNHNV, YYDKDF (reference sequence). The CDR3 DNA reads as TGTGCCACCAGCAGAGACCATTTAGGGGCCTCCTACGAGCAGTACTTC. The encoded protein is CATSRDHLGASYEQYF.

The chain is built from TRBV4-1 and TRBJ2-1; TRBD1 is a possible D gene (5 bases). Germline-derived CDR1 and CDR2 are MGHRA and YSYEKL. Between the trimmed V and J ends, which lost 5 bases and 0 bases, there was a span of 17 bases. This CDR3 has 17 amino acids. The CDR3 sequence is CASSKISGISSYNEQFF. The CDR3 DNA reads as TGCGCCAGCAGCAAGATTTCAGGGATAAGCTCCTACAATGAGCAGTTCTTC.

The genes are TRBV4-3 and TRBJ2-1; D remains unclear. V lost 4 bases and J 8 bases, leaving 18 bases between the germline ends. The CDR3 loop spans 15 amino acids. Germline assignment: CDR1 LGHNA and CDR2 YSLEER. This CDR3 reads CASSRSSGVFDEQFF. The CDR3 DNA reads TGCGCCAGCAGCCGCTCCTCGGGCGTCTTCGATGAGCAGTTCTTC.

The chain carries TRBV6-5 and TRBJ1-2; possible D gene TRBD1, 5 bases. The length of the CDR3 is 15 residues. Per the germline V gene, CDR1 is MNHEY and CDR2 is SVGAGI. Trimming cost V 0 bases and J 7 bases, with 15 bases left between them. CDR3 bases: TGTGCCAGCAGTTACTCTGTATTCCAGGGAAGTGGCTACACCTTC. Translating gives CASSYSVFQGSGYTF.

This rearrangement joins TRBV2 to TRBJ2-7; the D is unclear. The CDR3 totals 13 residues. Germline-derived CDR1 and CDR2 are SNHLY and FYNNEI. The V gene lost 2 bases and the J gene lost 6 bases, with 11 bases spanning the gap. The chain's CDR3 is CASSEFLWSEQYF. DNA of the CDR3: TGTGCCAGCAGTGAATTTCTCTGGTCCGAGCAGTACTTC.

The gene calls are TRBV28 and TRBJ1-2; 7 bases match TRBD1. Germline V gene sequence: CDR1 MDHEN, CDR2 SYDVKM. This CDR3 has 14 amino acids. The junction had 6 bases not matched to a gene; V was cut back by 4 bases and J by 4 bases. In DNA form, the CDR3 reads TGTGCCAGCAGTTCTCAGGGGGTACCCTATGGCTACACCTTC. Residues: CASSSQGVPYGYTF.

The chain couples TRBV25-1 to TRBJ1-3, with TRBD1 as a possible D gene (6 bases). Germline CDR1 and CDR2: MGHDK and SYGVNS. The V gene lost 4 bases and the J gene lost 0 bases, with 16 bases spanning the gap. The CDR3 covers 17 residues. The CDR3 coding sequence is TGTGCCAGCAGTGCCTCAGGAGGGGGAAACTCTGGAAACACCATATATTTT. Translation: CASSASGGGNSGNTIYF. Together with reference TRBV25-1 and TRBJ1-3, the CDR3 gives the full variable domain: EADIYQTPRYLVIGTGKKITLECSQTMGHDKMYWYQQDPGMELHLIHYSYGVNSTEKGDLSSESTVSRIRTEHFPLTLESARPSHTSQYLCASSASGGGNSGNTIYFGEGSWLTVV.

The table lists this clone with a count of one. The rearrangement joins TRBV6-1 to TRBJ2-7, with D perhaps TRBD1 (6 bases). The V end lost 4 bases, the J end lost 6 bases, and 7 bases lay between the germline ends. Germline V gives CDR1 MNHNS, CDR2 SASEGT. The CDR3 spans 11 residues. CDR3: CASSVQGEQYF. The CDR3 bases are TGTGCCAGCAGTGTACAGGGCGAGCAGTACTTC.

CDR3 sequence: CASARGTDTQYF. The CDR3 bases are TGTGCCAGCGCCAGGGGAACAGATACGCAGTATTTT. The rearrangement joins TRBV14 to TRBJ2-3, with D perhaps TRBD1 (6 bases). With 8 bases removed from V and 3 bases from J, the gap between germline ends came to 9 bases. CDR1 SGHDN and CDR2 FVKESK come from the germline V gene. The CDR3 loop spans 12 amino acids.

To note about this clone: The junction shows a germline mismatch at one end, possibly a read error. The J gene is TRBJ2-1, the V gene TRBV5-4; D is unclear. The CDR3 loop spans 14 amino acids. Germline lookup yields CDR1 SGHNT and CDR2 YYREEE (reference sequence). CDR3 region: CASRQDLSSNEQFF. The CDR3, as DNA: TGTGCCAGCAGACAAGATCTATCCTCCAATGAGCAGTTCTTC.

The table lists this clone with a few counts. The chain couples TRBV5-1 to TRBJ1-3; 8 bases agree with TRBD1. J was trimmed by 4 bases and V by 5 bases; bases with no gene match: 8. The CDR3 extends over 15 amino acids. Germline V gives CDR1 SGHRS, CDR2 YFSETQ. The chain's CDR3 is CASSSTGAAGNTIYF. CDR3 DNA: TGCGCCAGCAGTTCGACAGGGGCGGCGGGAAACACCATATATTTT.

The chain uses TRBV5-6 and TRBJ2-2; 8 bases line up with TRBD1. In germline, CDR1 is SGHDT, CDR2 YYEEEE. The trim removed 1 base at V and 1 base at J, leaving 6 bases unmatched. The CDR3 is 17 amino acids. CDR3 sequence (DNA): TGTGCCAGCAGCTTGAAGTTAGGGACAGGGAACACCGGGGAGCTGTTTTTT. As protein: CASSLKLGTGNTGELFF.

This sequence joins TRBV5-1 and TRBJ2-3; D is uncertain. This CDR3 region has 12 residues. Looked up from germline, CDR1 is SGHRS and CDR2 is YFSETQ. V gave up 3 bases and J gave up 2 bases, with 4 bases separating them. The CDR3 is CASSWNTDTQYF. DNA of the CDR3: TGCGCCAGCAGCTGGAACACAGATACGCAGTATTTT.